This is a list of T cell receptor beta chains from one sample in a study of T cell changes during pregnancy in multiple sclerosis. Using immunoSEQ multiplex PCR, the repertoire was profiled, and TCRdb retains in-frame clones only, with some absent. This sample yields around 99,000 clones, of which 85% to 95% are seen a single time; around 0.8% belongs to the top ten. The sample consisted of peripheral blood, taken in the third trimester of pregnancy. These TCRs come from a female donor in good health, enrolled as a control in a pregnancy study. Both conserved end residues are part of each CDR3. The D gene is left open where the match is weak. Some rows mark clone size as missing; the rest say once, few, many or name a class of expanded clone.

TRBV27,-,TRBJ1-5,-,13,TGTGCCAGCAGCGGCGGGGGCAATCAGCCCCAGCATTTT,CASSGGGNQPQHF
TRBV19,-,TRBJ2-2,-,15,TGTGCCAGTATAGGGAAAAAAGGGGACACCGGGGAGCTGTTTTTT,CASIGKKGDTGELFF
TRBV27,-,TRBJ2-1,-,12,TGTGCCAGCAGACATCCGAACAATGAGCAGTTCTTC,CASRHPNNEQFF
TRBV2,-,TRBJ1-5,-,13,TGTGCCAGTTCTGAGCGTAGCAATCAGCCCCAGCATTTT,CASSERSNQPQHF
TRBV4-1,TRBD1,TRBJ1-1,once,14,TGCGCCAGCAGAGCGGGACAGGCGAACACTGAAGCTTTCTTT,CASRAGQANTEAFF
TRBV5-1,TRBD2,TRBJ2-1,-,16,TGCGCCAGCAGCTTGGCCCGCCGGGGGGGCCGTAATGAGCAGTTCTTC,CASSLARRGGRNEQFF
TRBV27,-,TRBJ2-1,-,16,TGTGCCAGCAGACCGGATTCGGGGGGCCCATCGGCTGAGCAGTTCTTC,CASRPDSGGPSAEQFF
TRBV5-1,-,TRBJ1-5,-,13,TGCGCCAGCAGCCCCCGGGGGGATCAGCCCCAGCATTTT,CASSPRGDQPQHF
TRBV18,TRBD1,TRBJ1-1,-,14,TGTGCCAGCTCACCACCGAGACAGGGGGCTGAAGCTTTCTTT,CASSPPRQGAEAFF
TRBV30,TRBD1,TRBJ1-5,-,13,TGTGCCTGGAGTGTACAGGGGTATCAGCCCCAGCATTTT,CAWSVQGYQPQHF
TRBV30,-,TRBJ1-5,-,13,TGTGCCTGGAGTGTACGAGGGGGTCAGCCCCAGCATTTT,CAWSVRGGQPQHF
TRBV27,-,TRBJ1-2,-,14,TGTGCCAGCAGTTTAACAGGGATGTCTATGGGCTACACCTTC,CASSLTGMSMGYTF
TRBV27,-,TRBJ2-5,-,15,TGTGCCAGCAGTCCGAGGACAGAAAGAAAAGAGACCCAGTACTTC,CASSPRTERKETQYF
TRBV4-3,-,TRBJ2-2,-,13,TGCGCCAGCAGCCAAGATGGCGGCGGGGAGCTGTTTTTT,CASSQDGGGELFF
TRBV11-2,-,TRBJ2-5,-,17,TGTGCCAGCAGCGTTATGGGCGGGCGGCTGGCCGCCGAGACCCAGTACTTC,CASSVMGGRLAAETQYF
TRBV5-6,-,TRBJ1-5,-,13,TGTGCCAGCAGTTGGGGGGGCAATCAGCCCCAGCATTTT,CASSWGGNQPQHF
TRBV6-1,-,TRBJ2-2,-,12,TGTGCCAGCTGGCGTGACTCCGGGGAGCTGTTTTTT,CASWRDSGELFF
TRBV5-1,-,TRBJ2-7,-,13,TGCGCCAGCAGCTTGGTAGCAGGGAACGAGCAGTACTTC,CASSLVAGNEQYF
TRBV5-4,-,TRBJ1-1,-,13,TGTGCCAGCAGCTTGGCCTTTGACACTGAAGCTTTCTTT,CASSLAFDTEAFF
TRBV27,TRBD2,TRBJ2-3,-,16,TGTGCCAGCAAGAGGGACTACCTCCTTAGCACAGATACGCAGTATTTT,CASKRDYLLSTDTQYF
TRBV4-3,-,TRBJ1-5,-,15,TGCGCCAGCAGCCAAGCAACAGGGAGCAATCAGCCCCAGCATTTT,CASSQATGSNQPQHF
TRBV4-1,TRBD1,TRBJ2-7,-,15,TGCGCCAGCAGCCAAATCTTTGGGACAGGGGGTAGTAGCGACTTC,CASSQIFGTGGSSDF
TRBV7-9,TRBD2,TRBJ2-7,-,14,TGTGCCAGCAGCCCCCGGGGGGGGAAAAACGAGCAGTACTTC,CASSPRGGKNEQYF